This TCR beta chain was captured by sequencing in a study of cytomegalovirus exposure and HLA in healthy donors. PCR amplification relied on 60 Vbeta primers (plus 13 Jbeta primers). TCRdb's table, derived via immunoSEQ multiplex PCR, lists solely in-frame clones and lacks some. The sample lists under 100,000 clones; roughly two thirds were seen once. Findings and caveats of the study: Reported findings show TCR beta sequences accurately forecast HLA-A and HLA-B alleles in most subjects. For presence/absence analyses, sequencing depth was assumed to be roughly uniform across donors. Later analysis showed TCR association rates varying by HLA locus, highest for DRB1 and lowest for HLA-C.

This clone was picked up a small number of times. What it binds is unknown. This CDR3 is built from 15 residues. V trimming: 3 bases; J trimming: 2 bases; junction bases outside the gene matches: 1. In germline, CDR1 is LNHNV, CDR2 YYDKDF (reference sequence). The TCR originated in a woman between 45 and 60 years old in good health and CMV-seropositive. V usage is TRBV15 and J usage is TRBJ2-2, with 9 bases that match TRBD2. The sequenced sample was PBMCs. The CDR3: CATSRTSGNTGELFF. CDR3 DNA: TGTGCCACCAGCAGGACTAGCGGAAACACCGGGGAGCTGTTTTTT.